Listed below are T cell receptor beta chains from one sample, sequenced in a study of T cell changes during pregnancy in multiple sclerosis. Clones were read by immunoSEQ multiplex PCR, and TCRdb kept only the in-frame ones, dropping some. The sample includes some 71,000 clones, roughly nine tenths seen only once; the top ten take 0.29%. Sequencing used CD4+ T cells from peripheral blood mononuclear cells, obtained in the third trimester of pregnancy. These receptors originate from a female donor in good health, enrolled as a control in a pregnancy study. Each CDR3 is given with its conserved first and last residue.

>TRBJ1-5|TRBV18
CASSRATANQPQHF
>TRBJ2-2|TRBV19
CASSDPGQGTGELFF
>TRBJ2-7|TRBV2
CASSESVEQYF
>TRBJ2-7|TRBV9
CASSVGPQGDDEQYF
>TRBJ1-2|TRBV7-2
CASSRTGGYGYTF
>TRBJ2-7|TRBV18
CASSPHPFYEQYF
>TRBJ2-7|TRBV11-3
CASSLDGDRGHEQYF
>TRBJ2-3|TRBV9
CASSVAGGPDTQYF
>TRBJ2-3|TRBV5-4
CASFSPGQGRTDTQYF
>TRBJ1-5|TRBV6-5
CASSRRGTHQPQHF
>TRBJ2-5|TRBV6-5
CASSYERGPGGETQYF
>TRBJ1-2|TRBV6-1
CASSPTGDNYGYTF
>TRBJ2-3|TRBV6-5
CASSYRYQGAPDTQYF
>TRBJ2-1|TRBV6-6
CASSPPDRAPFF
>TRBJ2-3|TRBV9
CASSAYRGQSTDTQYF
>TRBJ2-2|TRBV10-3
CAISEAPTGTGELFF
>TRBJ2-2|TRBV10-3
CAIKGGLTSVVGELFF
>TRBJ2-5|TRBV5-4
CASSRRGQTEETQYF
>TRBJ2-1|TRBV5-1
CASTRDYQTYNEQFF
>TRBJ1-5|TRBV7-2
CASSPRSGEKPQHF
>TRBJ1-3|TRBV5-4
CASSQDLITTIYF
>TRBJ1-2|TRBV25-1
CASRKVGGYTF
>TRBJ1-2|TRBV19
CASSALDRTFYGYTF
>TRBJ1-1|TRBV27
CASSLRTGGTSNTEAFF
>TRBJ1-1|TRBV18
CASSPNSNVNTEAFF
>TRBJ2-4|TRBV7-2
CASSLSGGAKNIQYF
>TRBJ1-1|TRBV14
CASSQDTTGLGAFF
>TRBJ1-6|TRBV6-5
CASPILGGGDSPLHF
>TRBJ2-5|TRBV7-9
CASSRALGAEETQYF
>TRBJ2-6|TRBV10-3
CAISRDQGAGANVLTF
>TRBJ2-7|TRBV4-1
CASSHRQGLGNEQYF
>TRBJ1-4|TRBV30
CAWSFGGRTNEKLFF
>TRBJ1-2|TRBV14
CASSQVFTGNYGYTF
>TRBJ1-1|TRBV2
CASRKDRVGTEAFF
>TRBJ2-7|TRBV6-5
CASSFNWDTSYEQYF
>TRBJ1-4|TRBV30
CAWSQGTGNEKLFF
>TRBJ1-5|TRBV19
CASSIADRAGNQPQHF
>TRBJ1-6|TRBV9
CASSIRTGDNSPLHF
>TRBJ1-1|TRBV9
CASSPPGSTEAFF
>TRBJ1-2|TRBV6-4
CASSKQGTGYGYTF
>TRBJ1-2|TRBV18
CASSPVGGPEFYGYTF
>TRBJ1-4|TRBV2
CASSEVSGYGEKLFF
>TRBJ2-1|TRBV18
CASSPLAGANNEQFF
>TRBJ2-6|TRBV2
CASSGTGSSGANVLTF
>TRBJ2-1|TRBV10-2
CASSDGQRYNEQFF
>TRBJ1-1|TRBV27
CASREQGNTEAFF
>TRBJ2-5|TRBV11-2
CASSFLGTGFEETQYF
>TRBJ1-3|TRBV4-1
CASSQTDSIWNTIYF
>TRBJ2-3|TRBV2
CASSERQNTDTQYF
>TRBJ1-5|TRBV27
CASSWRGSNQPQHF
>TRBJ2-7|TRBV9
CASSVDGQPYEQYF
>TRBJ1-4|TRBV6-1
CASSDRRGINEKLFF
>TRBJ1-3|TRBV5-6
CASSLVGQGSGNTIYF
>TRBJ1-1|TRBV7-9
CASSPGGDREAFF
>TRBJ1-6|TRBV6-1
CASSARQGFFTTYNSPLHF
>TRBJ2-2|TRBV18
CASSPRGTSGNTGELFF
>TRBJ2-7|TRBV5-4
CASSSGGSTGGEQYF
>TRBJ2-7|TRBV6-1
CASMRQALLGEQYF
>TRBJ1-2|TRBV5-1
CASSLERTSNYGYTF